This TCR beta chain was documented in a study of T cell changes during pregnancy in multiple sclerosis. Method: immunoSEQ multiplex PCR; TCRdb's copy keeps in-frame clones and lacks some. The data hold 18,000 or so clones, with roughly nine tenths observed a single time. The count of this clone is one. This clonotype originated in a female donor in good health, enrolled as a control in a pregnancy study. The material was CD8+ T cells from peripheral blood mononuclear cells, obtained in the second trimester of pregnancy.

CDR3 in DNA: TGCGCCAGCAGCTGGCCCCCAGGGGACTCTGGGGCCAACGTCCTGACTTTC. Translation gives CASSWPPGDSGANVLTF. The V call is TRBV5-1, the J call TRBJ2-6; D might be TRBD1 (6 bases). Germline V CDR1 and CDR2: SGHRS, YFSETQ. CDR3 size: 17 residues. V shed 3 bases and J shed 0 bases, with 13 bases lying between them.